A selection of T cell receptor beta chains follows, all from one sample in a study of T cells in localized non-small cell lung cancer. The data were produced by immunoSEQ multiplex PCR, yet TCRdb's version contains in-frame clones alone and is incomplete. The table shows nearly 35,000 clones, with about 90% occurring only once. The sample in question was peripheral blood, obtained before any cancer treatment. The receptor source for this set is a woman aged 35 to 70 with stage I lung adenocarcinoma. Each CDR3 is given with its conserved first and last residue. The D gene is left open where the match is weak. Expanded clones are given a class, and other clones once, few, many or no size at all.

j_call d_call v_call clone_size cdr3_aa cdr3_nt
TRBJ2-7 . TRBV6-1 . CASSNRYEQYF TGTGCCAGCAGTAACAGGTACGAGCAGTACTTC
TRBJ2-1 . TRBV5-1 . CASSLAQAGSGNEQFF TGCGCCAGCAGCTTGGCTCAGGCGGGGTCCGGGAATGAGCAGTTCTTC
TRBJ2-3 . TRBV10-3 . CAISSARGSSSTDTQYF TGTGCCATCAGTTCCGCTAGGGGGTCCTCTAGCACAGATACGCAGTATTTT
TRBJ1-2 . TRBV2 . CASSVTTGTPDYGYTF TGTGCCAGCAGTGTAACTACCGGGACACCCGATTATGGCTACACCTTC
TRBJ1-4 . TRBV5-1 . CASSAGGWGINEKLFF TGCGCCAGCAGCGCCGGCGGGTGGGGCATTAATGAAAAACTGTTTTTT
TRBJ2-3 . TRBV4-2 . CASSQEGKHSTDTQYF TGTGCCAGCAGCCAAGAGGGGAAACATAGCACAGATACGCAGTATTTT
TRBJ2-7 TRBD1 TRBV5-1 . CASSYGTGASYEQYF TGCGCCAGCTCGTACGGGACAGGGGCCTCCTACGAGCAGTACTTC
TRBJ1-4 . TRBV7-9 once CASSPRATNEKLFF TGTGCCAGCAGCCCCAGGGCAACTAATGAAAAACTGTTTTTT
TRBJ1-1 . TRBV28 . CASSLGGVVAEAFF TGTGCCAGCAGTTTAGGGGGGGTGGTCGCTGAAGCTTTCTTT
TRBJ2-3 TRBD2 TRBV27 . CASSLAGERADTQYF TGTGCCAGCAGTTTGGCGGGGGAACGGGCAGATACGCAGTATTTT
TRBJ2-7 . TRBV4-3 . CASSQEARAAYEQYF TGCGCCAGCAGCCAAGAAGCCAGGGCTGCCTACGAGCAGTACTTC
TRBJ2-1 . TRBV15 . CATSARRAGNGNEQFF TGTGCCACCAGCGCTAGACGTGCGGGGAACGGCAATGAGCAGTTCTTC
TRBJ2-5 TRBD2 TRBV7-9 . CASSRTSSETQYF TGTGCCAGCAGCCGGACTAGCTCGGAGACCCAGTACTTC
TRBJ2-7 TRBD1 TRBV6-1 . CASSENRGYSYEQYF TGTGCCAGCAGTGAGAACAGGGGCTATTCCTACGAGCAGTACTTC
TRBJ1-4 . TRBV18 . CASSPKRAEIEKLFF TGTGCCAGCTCACCAAAAAGGGCCGAGATTGAAAAACTGTTTTTT
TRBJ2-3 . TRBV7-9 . CASSLDVWSTDTQYF TGTGCCAGCAGCTTGGACGTATGGAGCACAGATACGCAGTATTTT
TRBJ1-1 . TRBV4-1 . CASSPRPGWDTEAFF TGCGCCAGCAGCCCCAGGCCGGGTTGGGACACTGAAGCTTTCTTT
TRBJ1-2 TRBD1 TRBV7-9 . CASSVEQGARKGDYGYTF TGTGCCAGCAGTGTCGAGCAGGGGGCCAGAAAGGGCGACTATGGCTACACCTTC
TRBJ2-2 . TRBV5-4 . CASRGPEGGRTPELFF TGTGCCAGCAGAGGGCCTGAGGGGGGTAGGACGCCGGAGCTGTTTTTT
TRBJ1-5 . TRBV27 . CASSLLGDHQPQHF TGTGCCAGCAGTTTACTCGGGGACCATCAGCCCCAGCATTTT
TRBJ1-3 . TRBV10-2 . CATRTQNSGNTIYF TGCGCCACCAGAACACAAAACTCTGGAAACACCATATATTTT
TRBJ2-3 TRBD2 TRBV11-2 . CASSLGSGGATDTQYF TGTGCCAGCAGCTTAGGGAGCGGGGGAGCCACAGATACGCAGTATTTT
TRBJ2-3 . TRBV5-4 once CASSLRAVRTDTQYF TGTGCCAGCAGCTTGAGGGCAGTCCGCACAGATACGCAGTATTTT
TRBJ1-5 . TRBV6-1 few CASSHAGGDQPQHF TGTGCCAGCAGCCACGCCGGGGGAGATCAGCCCCAGCATTTT
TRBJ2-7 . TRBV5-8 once CASSLVVAYEQYF TGTGCCAGCAGCTTGGTGGTAGCTTACGAGCAGTACTTC
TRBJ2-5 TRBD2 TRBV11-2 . CASSLNPLGGGQETQYF TGTGCCAGCAGCTTAAACCCATTGGGGGGGGGTCAAGAGACCCAGTACTTC
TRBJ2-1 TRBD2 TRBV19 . CASSMTSGGAGSSNEQFF TGTGCCAGTAGTATGACTAGCGGGGGGGCCGGCTCTTCCAATGAGCAGTTCTTC
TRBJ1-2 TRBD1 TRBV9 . CASSVNPGTGPRGYTF TGTGCCAGCAGCGTCAATCCCGGGACAGGGCCACGTGGCTACACCTTC